A selection of T cell receptor beta chains follows, all from one sample in a study of blood T cell repertoires in COVID-19. Clones were sequenced by immunoSEQ multiplex PCR, and TCRdb holds only the in-frame ones, with some missing. Here the sample spans about 280,000 clones, 89% being singletons. The sample consisted of peripheral blood. The receptors were sampled from a woman in her thirties with COVID-19, enrolled during active disease. Each CDR3 is given with its conserved first and last residue. D genes are given only for firm matches. The listing skips clone size in some rows; elsewhere it reads once, few, many or a size class.

V	D	size	J	CDR3	DNA
TRBV19	NA	NA	TRBJ2-1	CASSTTGTSYNEQFF	TGTGCCAGTAGTACGACAGGGACTAGCTACAATGAGCAGTTCTTC
TRBV18	TRBD1	NA	TRBJ2-1	CASSPGQVSYNEQFF	TGTGCCAGCTCACCTGGACAGGTCTCTTACAATGAGCAGTTCTTC
TRBV29-1	NA	many	TRBJ1-1	CSVAGGANTEAFF	TGCAGCGTTGCCGGGGGGGCGAACACTGAAGCTTTCTTT
TRBV6-5	TRBD2	NA	TRBJ2-2	CASSYGLANTGELFF	TGTGCCAGCAGTTACGGACTAGCGAATACCGGGGAGCTGTTTTTT
TRBV7-9	TRBD1	NA	TRBJ2-3	CASSRLRQGVTDTQYF	TGTGCCAGCAGCCGACTAAGACAGGGTGTGACAGATACGCAGTATTTT
TRBV2	NA	few	TRBJ1-6	CASSYDSGTRSSPLHF	TGTGCCAGCAGTTACGATTCCGGGACACGATCTTCACCCCTCCACTTT
TRBV28	TRBD2	NA	TRBJ2-5	CASHSGGRIQETQYF	TGTGCCAGCCATAGCGGGGGCCGAATCCAAGAGACCCAGTACTTC
TRBV11-2	TRBD1	NA	TRBJ1-2	CASSSTGGFYGYTF	TGTGCCAGCAGCTCCACAGGGGGCTTCTATGGCTACACCTTC
TRBV11-2	TRBD1	NA	TRBJ2-1	CASSLGGTGVEEQFF	TGTGCCAGCAGCTTAGGTGGGACAGGGGTGGAGGAGCAGTTCTTC
TRBV5-1	TRBD1	NA	TRBJ1-1	CASSETRGWNTEAFF	TGCGCCAGCAGCGAAACCAGGGGGTGGAACACTGAAGCTTTCTTT
TRBV18	TRBD2	NA	TRBJ2-2	CASSPPSGGTGELFF	TGTGCCAGCTCACCACCGAGCGGGGGGACCGGGGAGCTGTTTTTT
TRBV7-2	NA	NA	TRBJ1-2	CASSSRTVWGGYTF	TGTGCCAGCAGCTCCAGGACAGTCTGGGGTGGCTACACCTTC
TRBV6-5	TRBD1	NA	TRBJ1-2	CASASGTGLYGYTF	TGTGCCTCAGCGTCCGGGACAGGACTCTATGGCTACACCTTC
TRBV5-5	NA	once	TRBJ2-7	CASSLGYSSYEQYF	TGTGCCAGCAGCTTGGGTTACAGCTCCTACGAGCAGTACTTC
TRBV27	NA	NA	TRBJ1-1	CASSLSRGGTEAFF	TGTGCCAGCAGTTTATCGAGGGGAGGCACTGAAGCTTTCTTT
TRBV6-5	TRBD1	NA	TRBJ1-4	CASRIRDRPF	TGTGCCAGCAGAATCCGGGACAGGCCCTTT
TRBV9	NA	once	TRBJ1-2	CASSDRVGYGYTF	TGTGCCAGCAGCGACAGGGTTGGCTATGGCTACACCTTC
TRBV2	NA	NA	TRBJ2-3	CASKGYYSVGGTDTQYF	TGTGCCAGCAAGGGCTACTACTCTGTAGGGGGCACAGATACGCAGTATTTT
TRBV5-1	TRBD2	NA	TRBJ2-2	CASSAQLAGVNTGELFF	TGCGCCAGCAGCGCCCAACTAGCGGGGGTCAACACCGGGGAGCTGTTTTTT
TRBV12-3/TRBV12-4	TRBD2	NA	TRBJ2-7	CASSLAGGNEQYF	TGTGCCAGCAGTCTAGCGGGGGGTAACGAGCAGTACTTC
TRBV19	NA	NA	TRBJ2-4	CASSPTALIAKNIQYF	TGTGCCAGTAGCCCGACAGCCCTTATAGCCAAAAACATTCAGTACTTC
TRBV3-1/TRBV3-2	TRBD1	NA	TRBJ1-2	CASRGTANYGYTF	TGTGCCAGCCGAGGGACAGCTAACTATGGCTACACCTTC
TRBV5-1	TRBD1	NA	TRBJ1-6	CASSPLPIQGARGSSYNSPLHF	TGCGCCAGCAGCCCGCTACCCATACAGGGGGCGAGGGGAAGCTCCTATAATTCACCCCTCCACTTT
TRBV5-5	TRBD1	few	TRBJ1-1	CASSFPDRVTEAFF	TGTGCCAGCAGCTTCCCCGACAGGGTCACTGAAGCTTTCTTT
TRBV28	NA	NA	TRBJ1-2	CASSKRRAYGYTF	TGTGCCAGCAGTAAACGTAGAGCCTATGGCTACACCTTC
TRBV19	NA	NA	TRBJ1-5	CASNNQPQHF	TGTGCCAGCAACAATCAGCCCCAGCATTTT
TRBV5-8	NA	few	TRBJ2-6	CASSFWGRGSGANVLTF	TGTGCCAGCAGCTTCTGGGGTCGGGGTTCTGGGGCCAACGTCCTGACTTTC
TRBV5-8	NA	NA	TRBJ2-7	CASSYNAYEQYF	TGTGCCAGCAGCTACAATGCCTACGAGCAGTACTTC
TRBV6-1	NA	NA	TRBJ1-5	CASSDLGVDQPQHF	TGTGCCAGCAGTGACCTAGGGGTCGATCAGCCCCAGCATTTT
TRBV10-1	TRBD1	NA	TRBJ2-3	CASSRDRADTQYF	TGCGCCAGCAGTCGGGACAGGGCAGATACGCAGTATTTT
TRBV6-5	TRBD1	NA	TRBJ1-1	CASMIRGSDTEAFF	TGTGCCAGCATGATCAGGGGGAGTGACACTGAAGCTTTCTTT
TRBV2	TRBD2	NA	TRBJ2-2	CASRGLAGGKSDTGELFF	TGTGCCAGCAGGGGACTAGCGGGGGGGAAGTCGGACACCGGGGAGCTGTTTTTT
TRBV7-9	NA	NA	TRBJ2-5	CASSFPLNRPQLAQYF	TGTGCCAGCAGCTTCCCTTTGAACAGGCCCCAACTCGCCCAGTACTTC
TRBV19	TRBD1	NA	TRBJ2-3	CASRWTGRNTDTQYF	TGTGCCAGTAGATGGACAGGGCGCAACACAGATACGCAGTATTTT
TRBV7-7	TRBD1	NA	TRBJ2-7	CASSPGTGPYEQYF	TGTGCCAGCAGCCCGGGGACAGGGCCCTACGAGCAGTACTTC
TRBV4-2	NA	NA	TRBJ2-7	CASSQTADEQYF	TGTGCCAGCAGCCAAACTGCCGACGAGCAGTACTTC
TRBV18	TRBD1	few	TRBJ2-5	CASSPGGTGNQETQYF	TGTGCCAGCTCACCAGGAGGGACAGGGAACCAAGAGACCCAGTACTTC
TRBV15	TRBD1	NA	TRBJ1-5	CATKGQGASEQPQHF	TGTGCCACCAAAGGACAGGGGGCTTCGGAACAGCCCCAGCATTTT
TRBV11-2	NA	NA	TRBJ1-1	CASSFSARTEAFF	TGTGCCAGCAGCTTTTCTGCTAGGACTGAAGCTTTCTTT
TRBV3-1/TRBV3-2	NA	NA	TRBJ2-3	CASSQGIQWGHTDTQYF	TGTGCCAGCAGCCAAGGTATCCAATGGGGCCACACAGATACGCAGTATTTT
TRBV6-5	TRBD2	once	TRBJ2-5	CASSFVAGGGETQYF	TGTGCCAGCAGTTTCGTAGCGGGGGGGGGAGAGACCCAGTACTTC
TRBV6-6	NA	NA	TRBJ1-1	CASSPGSRTEAFF	TGTGCCAGCAGTCCAGGGTCAAGGACTGAAGCTTTCTTT
TRBV5-4	NA	NA	TRBJ1-6	CASSSRDSPLHF	TGTGCCAGCAGCTCTAGAGATTCACCCCTCCACTTT
TRBV4-1	NA	NA	TRBJ1-3	CASSPSPGGPGNTIYF	TGCGCCAGCAGCCCGTCGCCCGGGGGGCCGGGAAACACCATATATTTT
TRBV5-1	TRBD2	NA	TRBJ2-2	CASSLFSGGAAGELFF	TGCGCCAGCAGCTTGTTTAGCGGGGGGGCCGCCGGGGAGCTGTTTTTT
TRBV11-2	NA	NA	TRBJ2-7	CASSFGLGDYEQYF	TGTGCCAGCAGCTTTGGACTGGGAGACTACGAGCAGTACTTC
TRBV2	NA	NA	TRBJ2-7	CASSLGLWEAYEQYF	TGTGCCAGCAGTCTAGGGTTGTGGGAGGCGTACGAGCAGTACTTC
TRBV6-6	TRBD1	NA	TRBJ2-7	CASRKTGQTYEQYF	TGTGCCAGCAGAAAGACAGGGCAGACCTACGAGCAGTACTTC
TRBV6-6	NA	NA	TRBJ1-3	CASRPTGNSGNTIYF	TGTGCCAGCAGGCCCACAGGAAACTCTGGAAACACCATATATTTT
TRBV11-2	TRBD1	NA	TRBJ1-1	CASSGRQGLGTEAFF	TGTGCCAGCAGCGGACGACAGGGTCTCGGCACTGAAGCTTTCTTT
TRBV5-1	NA	NA	TRBJ1-4	CASSPPTSGEKLFF	TGCGCCAGCAGCCCCCCGACCTCGGGTGAAAAACTGTTTTTT
TRBV7-9	TRBD2	NA	TRBJ2-2	CASSLPGGTGELFF	TGTGCCAGCAGCCTACCGGGAGGAACCGGGGAGCTGTTTTTT
TRBV5-4	TRBD1	once	TRBJ1-1	CASSWGLAGQGDSEAFF	TGTGCCAGCAGCTGGGGCCTGGCGGGACAGGGAGATTCTGAAGCTTTCTTT
TRBV28	TRBD1	NA	TRBJ2-7	CASEGQGYDYEQYF	TGTGCCAGCGAGGGACAGGGCTATGATTACGAGCAGTACTTC
TRBV19	NA	NA	TRBJ2-3	CASSIFFGRGPGQFTDTQYF	TGTGCCAGTAGTATTTTTTTCGGCCGCGGCCCGGGACAATTCACAGATACGCAGTATTTT